The 10 T cell receptor beta chains below were found in one sample sequenced in a study of shared clonotypes between healthy human individuals. Assay: immunoSEQ multiplex PCR; the TCRdb copy retains only in-frame clones and omits some. The sample has around 500,000 clones; 81% are singletons. The sample comprised PBMCs. These TCRs come from a woman between 40 and 50 years old in good health. Some clones in this sample may be carry-over from other donors' samples.

The sample holds a few counts of this clone. This rearrangement joins TRBV5-6 to TRBJ2-7; D ambiguous. Per germline, CDR1 SGHDT and CDR2 YYEEEE. The germline V and J ends were trimmed by 4 bases and 0 bases, with 8 bases remaining between them. The CDR3 spans 13 residues. CDR3 protein: CASSTLFSYEQYF. DNA of the CDR3: TGTGCCAGCAGCACCTTGTTCTCCTACGAGCAGTACTTC.

This clone was picked up one time. This sequence is one base from a far larger clone and is likely a read error. The sample carries other DNA sequences with the same CDR3. V and J are TRBV5-4 and TRBJ2-7; the D gene is possibly TRBD2 (5 bases). Looked up from germline, CDR1 is SGHNT and CDR2 is YYREEE (reference sequence). This CDR3 comprises 14 residues. The CDR3 nucleotides are TGTGCCAGCAGCTTGTTCGGGAACTCCTACGAGCAATACTTC. Encoded protein: CASSLFGNSYEQYF.

The rearrangement joins TRBV30 to TRBJ1-2; 9 nucleotides agree with TRBD1. With 0 bases clipped from V and 1 base from J, the junction kept 3 bases outside the gene matches. Germline V gene lookup returns CDR1 GTSNPN and CDR2 SVGIG (reference sequence). This CDR3 contains 15 residues. The CDR3 protein is CAWSVSDRGNYGYTF. CDR3 nucleotides: TGTGCCTGGAGTGTATCGGACAGGGGTAACTATGGCTACACCTTC.

The rearrangement links TRBV5-5 to TRBJ1-1, with D hard to call. Trimming cost V 4 bases and J 2 bases, with 9 bases left between them. There are 13 residues in the CDR3. Germline V CDR1 and CDR2: SGHKS, YYEKEE (reference sequence). DNA for the CDR3: TGTGCCAGCAGCCCACAATCCAACACTGAAGCTTTCTTT. Its translation: CASSPQSNTEAFF.

V usage is TRBV9 and J usage is TRBJ2-7, with 13 bases matching TRBD2. The CDR3 covers 16 residues. Germline V gene data show CDR1 as SGDLS and CDR2 as YYNGEE. After removal of 4 bases from V and 1 base from J, the junction contained 5 bases not matched to a gene. The CDR3 DNA follows: TGTGCCAGCAGCCTCGGACTAGCGGGAGCGTCCTACGAGCAGTACTTC. Residues: CASSLGLAGASYEQYF.

The chain has TRBV7-6 and TRBJ2-5; D is uncertain. Trimming removed 1 base at V and 4 bases at J, with 4 bases between. From germline, CDR1 is SGHVS and CDR2 FNYEAQ. This CDR3 has 12 amino acids. CDR3 amino acids: CASSLVRETQYF. CDR3 sequence (DNA): TGTGCCAGCAGCTTAGTGAGAGAGACCCAGTACTTC.

This clone occurred many times. The rearrangement uses TRBV4-3 and TRBJ2-1; D is possibly TRBD2 (5 bases). Between the trimmed V and J ends, which lost 0 bases and 4 bases, there was a span of 10 bases. The CDR3 consists of 15 residues. Per germline, CDR1 LGHNA and CDR2 YSLEER. Here the CDR3 reads CASSQDHSGYNEQFF. CDR3 DNA sequence: TGCGCCAGCAGCCAAGATCACTCGGGGTACAATGAGCAGTTCTTC.

J is TRBJ2-7 and V is TRBV29-1, with 9 bases matching TRBD1. CDR1 SQVTM and CDR2 ANQGSEA come from the germline V gene. This CDR3 region has 14 residues. The V gene end was trimmed by 3 bases and the J gene end by 6 bases; junction bases not matched to a gene: 9. Here the CDR3 reads CSVDETGGYGEQYF. The CDR3 DNA is TGCAGCGTTGATGAGACAGGGGGTTATGGCGAGCAGTACTTC.

The rearrangement joins TRBV7-2 to TRBJ2-1, with D tentatively TRBD2 (5 bases). Per the germline V gene, CDR1 is SGHTA and CDR2 is FQGNSA. Trimming cost V 2 bases and J 3 bases, with 8 bases left between them. This CDR3 is built from 14 residues. The CDR3 sequence: CASSLRTFYNEQFF. The CDR3 region has the DNA TGTGCCAGCAGCTTACGGACTTTCTACAATGAGCAGTTCTTC. Full variable domain (rest looked up from reference TRBV7-2 and TRBJ2-1): GAGVSQSPSNKVTEKGKDVELRCDPISGHTALYWYRQSLGQGLEFLIYFQGNSAPDKSGLPSDRFSAERTGGSVSTLTIQRTQQEDSAVYLCASSLRTFYNEQFFGPGTRLTVL.

This rearrangement joins TRBV27 to TRBJ2-2, with TRBD2 identical over 12 bases. The CDR3 is 17 residues long. The V gene end was trimmed by 2 bases and the J gene end by 6 bases; junction bases not matched to a gene: 7. Per the germline V gene, CDR1 is MNHEY and CDR2 is SMNVEV (reference sequence). The CDR3 protein is CASSLGLAGGLAGELFF. The CDR3 DNA sequence: TGTGCCAGCAGTTTAGGGCTAGCGGGAGGGCTGGCCGGGGAGCTGTTTTTT.